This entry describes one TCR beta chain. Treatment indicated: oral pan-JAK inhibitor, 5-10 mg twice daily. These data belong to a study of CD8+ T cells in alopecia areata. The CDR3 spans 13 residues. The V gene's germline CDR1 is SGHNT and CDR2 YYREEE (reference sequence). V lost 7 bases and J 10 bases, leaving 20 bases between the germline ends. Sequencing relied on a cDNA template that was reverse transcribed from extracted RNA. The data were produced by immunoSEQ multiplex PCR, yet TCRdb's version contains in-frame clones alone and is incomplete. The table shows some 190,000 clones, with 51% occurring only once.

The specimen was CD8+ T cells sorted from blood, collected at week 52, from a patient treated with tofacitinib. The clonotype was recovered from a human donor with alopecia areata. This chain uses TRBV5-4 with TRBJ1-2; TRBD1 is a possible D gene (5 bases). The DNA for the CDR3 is TGTGCCAGCCGGCGGCAGGGAAGATCTGACTACACCTTC. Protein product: CASRRQGRSDYTF.